Below, one TCR beta chain is given with its context. What it binds is unknown. The sample belongs to a study of CD8 T cells in Susac syndrome. Study-wide context: When blood was drawn, patients with Susac syndrome were on intravenous immunoglobulin alone, on corticosteroids, or therapy-naive.

The CDR3 is 16 amino acids. Per the germline V gene, CDR1 is MNHEY and CDR2 is SMNVEV (reference sequence). Trimming pared 0 bases from V and 4 bases from J, leaving 16 bases between. An amount of RNA that ranged from roughly 0.5 to 1 ug was reverse transcribed with random hexamers. Across 54 Vbeta and 13 Jbeta, immunoSEQ multiplex PCR amplified TCR beta CDR3. TCRdb passed the immunoSEQ multiplex PCR reads through MiXCR, listing each CDR3 protein once. The profile covers 95,000 to 150,000 distinct CDR3 sequences, with around 94% appearing a single time and less than 0.3% taken by the ten largest. Study results and limitations: Clonal expansion of Susac CD8+ cells peaked in TEMRA cells, and it also peaked in active patients.

V is TRBV27 and J is TRBJ2-7; the D gene could be TRBD1 or TRBD2 (5 bases each). The TCR comes from a human donor with Susac syndrome. The sequencing sample was made of CD8+ T cells from PBMCs. CDR3: CASSLSIRGLQYEQYF. In DNA form, the CDR3 reads TGTGCCAGCAGTTTATCGATACGGGGCCTTCAATACGAGCAGTACTTC.